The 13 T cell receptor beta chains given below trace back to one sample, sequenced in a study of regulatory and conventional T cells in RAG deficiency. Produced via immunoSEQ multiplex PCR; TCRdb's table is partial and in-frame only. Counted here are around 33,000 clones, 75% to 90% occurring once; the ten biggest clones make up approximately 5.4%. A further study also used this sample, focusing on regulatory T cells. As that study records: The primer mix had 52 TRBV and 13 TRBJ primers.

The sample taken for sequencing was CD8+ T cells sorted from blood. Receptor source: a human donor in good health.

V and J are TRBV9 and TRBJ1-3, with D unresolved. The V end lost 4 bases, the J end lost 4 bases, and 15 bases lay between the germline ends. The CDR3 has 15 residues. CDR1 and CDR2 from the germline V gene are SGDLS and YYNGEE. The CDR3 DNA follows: TGTGCCAGCAGCCCAACAAGCGGTGGGGGAAACACCATATATTTT. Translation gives CASSPTSGGGNTIYF.

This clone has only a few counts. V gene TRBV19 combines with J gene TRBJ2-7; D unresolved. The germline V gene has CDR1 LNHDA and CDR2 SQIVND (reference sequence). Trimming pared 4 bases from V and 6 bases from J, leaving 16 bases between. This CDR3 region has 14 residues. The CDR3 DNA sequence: TGTGCCAGTAGTAGCCCCTCCATGGCGAGCGAGCAGTACTTC. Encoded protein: CASSSPSMASEQYF.

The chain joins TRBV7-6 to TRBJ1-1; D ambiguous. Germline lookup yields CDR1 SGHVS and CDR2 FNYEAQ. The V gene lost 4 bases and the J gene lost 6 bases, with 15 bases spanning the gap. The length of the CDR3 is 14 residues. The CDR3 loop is CASSSTPSGSEAFF. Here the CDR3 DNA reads TGTGCCAGCAGCTCAACCCCTTCAGGATCTGAAGCTTTCTTT. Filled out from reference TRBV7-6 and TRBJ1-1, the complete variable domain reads GAGVSQSPRYKVTKRGQDVALRCDPISGHVSLYWYRQALGQGPEFLTYFNYEAQQDKSGLPNDRFSAERPEGSISTLTIQRTEQRDSAMYRCASSSTPSGSEAFFGQGTRLTVV.

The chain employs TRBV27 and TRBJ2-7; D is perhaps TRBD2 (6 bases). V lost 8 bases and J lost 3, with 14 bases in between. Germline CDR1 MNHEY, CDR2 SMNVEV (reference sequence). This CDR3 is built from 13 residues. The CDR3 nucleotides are TGTGCCAGCGCTATCCTAGCGAACTACGAGCAGTACTTC. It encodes CASAILANYEQYF.

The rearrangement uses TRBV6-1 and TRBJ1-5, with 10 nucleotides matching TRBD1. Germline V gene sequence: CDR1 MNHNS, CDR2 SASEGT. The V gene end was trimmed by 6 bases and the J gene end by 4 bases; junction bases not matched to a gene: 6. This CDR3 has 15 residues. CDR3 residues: CASRARQGANQPQHF. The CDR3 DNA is TGTGCCAGCAGAGCTAGACAGGGGGCTAATCAGCCCCAGCATTTT.

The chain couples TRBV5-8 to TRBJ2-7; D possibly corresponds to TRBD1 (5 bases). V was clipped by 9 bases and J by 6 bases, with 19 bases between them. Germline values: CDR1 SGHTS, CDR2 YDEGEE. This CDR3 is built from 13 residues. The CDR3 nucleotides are TGTGCCACCCTACCGGACAATTTAGGCGAGCAGTACTTC. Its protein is CATLPDNLGEQYF.

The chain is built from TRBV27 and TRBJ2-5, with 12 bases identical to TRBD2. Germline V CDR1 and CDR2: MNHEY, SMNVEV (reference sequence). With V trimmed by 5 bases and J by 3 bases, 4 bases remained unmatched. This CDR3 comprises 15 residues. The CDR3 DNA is TGTGCCAGCAGTCCCCGACTAGCGGGGGAAGAGACCCAGTACTTC. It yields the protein CASSPRLAGEETQYF.

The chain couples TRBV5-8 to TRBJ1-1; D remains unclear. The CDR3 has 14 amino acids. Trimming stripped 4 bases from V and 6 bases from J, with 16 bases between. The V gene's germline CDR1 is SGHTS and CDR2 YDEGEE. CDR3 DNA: TGTGCCAGCAGCCACGTACAAAGGGTCGCTGAAGCTTTCTTT. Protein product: CASSHVQRVAEAFF. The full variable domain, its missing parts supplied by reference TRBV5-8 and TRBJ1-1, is EAGVTQSPTHLIKTRGQQATLRCSPISGHTSVYWYQQALGLGLQFLLWYDEGEERNRGNFPPRFSGRQFPNYSSELNVNALELEDSALYLCASSHVQRVAEAFFGQGTRLTVV.

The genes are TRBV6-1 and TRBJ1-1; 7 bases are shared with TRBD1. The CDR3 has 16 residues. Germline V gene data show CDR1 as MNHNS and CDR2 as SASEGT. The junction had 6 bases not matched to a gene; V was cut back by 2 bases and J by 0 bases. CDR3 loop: CASSERAGGLNTEAFF. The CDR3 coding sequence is TGTGCCAGCAGTGAAAGGGCAGGGGGGTTGAACACTGAAGCTTTCTTT.

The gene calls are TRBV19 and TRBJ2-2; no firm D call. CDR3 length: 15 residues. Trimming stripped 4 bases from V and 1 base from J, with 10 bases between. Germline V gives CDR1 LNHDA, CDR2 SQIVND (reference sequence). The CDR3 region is CASSTLAGNTGELFF. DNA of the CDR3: TGTGCCAGTAGTACTTTGGCCGGGAACACCGGGGAGCTGTTTTTT.

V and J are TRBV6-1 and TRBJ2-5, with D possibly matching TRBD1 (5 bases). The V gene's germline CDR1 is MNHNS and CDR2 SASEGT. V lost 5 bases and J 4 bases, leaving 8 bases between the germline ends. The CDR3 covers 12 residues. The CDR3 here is CASSFTGETQYF. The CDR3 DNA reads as TGTGCCAGCAGTTTTACAGGAGAGACCCAGTACTTC.

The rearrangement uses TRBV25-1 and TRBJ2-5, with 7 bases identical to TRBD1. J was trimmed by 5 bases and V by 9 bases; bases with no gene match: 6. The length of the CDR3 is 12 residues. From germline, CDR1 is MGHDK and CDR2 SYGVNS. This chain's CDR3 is CASTGVWETQYF. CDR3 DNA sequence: TGTGCCAGTACAGGGGTTTGGGAGACCCAGTACTTC. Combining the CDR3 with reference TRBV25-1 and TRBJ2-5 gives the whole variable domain EADIYQTPRYLVIGTGKKITLECSQTMGHDKMYWYQQDPGMELHLIHYSYGVNSTEKGDLSSESTVSRIRTEHFPLTLESARPSHTSQYLCASTGVWETQYFGPGTRLLVL.

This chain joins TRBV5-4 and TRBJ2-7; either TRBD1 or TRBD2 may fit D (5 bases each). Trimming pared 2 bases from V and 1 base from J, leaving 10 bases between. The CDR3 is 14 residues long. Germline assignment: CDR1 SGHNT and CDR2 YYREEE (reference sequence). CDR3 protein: CASSFGTGSYEQYF. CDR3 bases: TGTGCCAGCAGCTTCGGGACGGGTTCCTACGAGCAGTACTTC.